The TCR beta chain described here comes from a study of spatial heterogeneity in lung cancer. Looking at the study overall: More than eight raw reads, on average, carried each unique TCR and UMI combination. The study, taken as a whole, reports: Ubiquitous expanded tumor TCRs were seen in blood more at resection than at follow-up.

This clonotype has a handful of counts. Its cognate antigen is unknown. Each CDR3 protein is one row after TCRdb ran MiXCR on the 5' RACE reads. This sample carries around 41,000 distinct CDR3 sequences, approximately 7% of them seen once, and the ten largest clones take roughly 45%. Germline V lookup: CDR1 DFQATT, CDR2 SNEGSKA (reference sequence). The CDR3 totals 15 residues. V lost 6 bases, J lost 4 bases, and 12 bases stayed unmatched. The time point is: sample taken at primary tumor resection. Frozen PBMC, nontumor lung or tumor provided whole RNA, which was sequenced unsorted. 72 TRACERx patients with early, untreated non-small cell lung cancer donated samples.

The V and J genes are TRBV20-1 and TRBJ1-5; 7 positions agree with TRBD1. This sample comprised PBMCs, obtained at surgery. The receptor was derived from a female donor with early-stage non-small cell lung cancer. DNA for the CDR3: TGCAGTGCGCTATTTACCCGGGACAGTAATCAGCCCCAGCATTTT. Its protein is CSALFTRDSNQPQHF.